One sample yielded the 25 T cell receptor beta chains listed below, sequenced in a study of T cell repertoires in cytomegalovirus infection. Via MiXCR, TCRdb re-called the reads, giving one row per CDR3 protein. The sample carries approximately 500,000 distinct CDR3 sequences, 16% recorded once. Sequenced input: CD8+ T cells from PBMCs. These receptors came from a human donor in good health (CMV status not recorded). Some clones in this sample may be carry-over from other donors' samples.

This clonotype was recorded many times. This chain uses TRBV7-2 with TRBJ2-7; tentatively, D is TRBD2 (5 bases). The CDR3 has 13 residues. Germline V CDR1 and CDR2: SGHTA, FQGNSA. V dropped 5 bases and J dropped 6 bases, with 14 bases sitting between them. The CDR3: CASSRFGEGEQYF. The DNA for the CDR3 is TGTGCCAGCAGCCGTTTTGGTGAGGGCGAGCAGTACTTC. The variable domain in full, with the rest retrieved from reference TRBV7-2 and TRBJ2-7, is GAGVSQSPSNKVTEKGKDVELRCDPISGHTALYWYRQSLGQGLEFLIYFQGNSAPDKSGLPSDRFSAERTGGSVSTLTIQRTQQEDSAVYLCASSRFGEGEQYFGPGTRLTVT.

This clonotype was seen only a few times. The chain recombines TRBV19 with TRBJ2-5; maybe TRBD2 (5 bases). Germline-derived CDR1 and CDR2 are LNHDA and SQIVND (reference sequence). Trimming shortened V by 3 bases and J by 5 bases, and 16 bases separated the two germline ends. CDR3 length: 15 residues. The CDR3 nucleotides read TGTGCCAGTAGTATCGGACTCAAGGTGGGGGAGACCCAGTACTTC. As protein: CASSIGLKVGETQYF. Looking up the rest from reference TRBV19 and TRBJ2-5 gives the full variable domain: DGGITQSPKYLFRKEGQNVTLSCEQNLNHDAMYWYRQDPGQGLRLIYYSQIVNDFQKGDIAEGYSVSREKKESFPLTVTSAQKNPTAFYLCASSIGLKVGETQYFGPGTRLLVL.

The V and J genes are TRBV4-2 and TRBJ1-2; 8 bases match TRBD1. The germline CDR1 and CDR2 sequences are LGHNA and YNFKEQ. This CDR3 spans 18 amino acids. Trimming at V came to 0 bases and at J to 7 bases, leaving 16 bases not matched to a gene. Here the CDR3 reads CASSQEMVGTGFGSGYTF. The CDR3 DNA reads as TGTGCCAGCAGCCAAGAAATGGTTGGGACAGGATTTGGTAGTGGCTACACCTTC.

CDR3 in amino acids: CASSNRGLPEAFF. CDR3 in DNA: TGTGCCAGCAGCAACAGGGGGCTCCCTGAAGCTTTCTTT. The genes are TRBV2 and TRBJ1-1; 9 bases line up with TRBD1. CDR1 is SNHLY, CDR2 FYNNEI, per germline. CDR3 size: 13 residues. The J segment lost 6 bases and the V segment lost 6 bases, leaving 5 bases of the junction unmatched. Supplemented by reference TRBV2 and TRBJ1-1, the full variable domain reads EPEVTQTPSHQVTQMGQEVILRCVPISNHLYFYWYRQILGQKVEFLVSFYNNEISEKSEIFDDQFSVERPDGSNFTLKIRSTKLEDSAMYFCASSNRGLPEAFFGQGTRLTVV.

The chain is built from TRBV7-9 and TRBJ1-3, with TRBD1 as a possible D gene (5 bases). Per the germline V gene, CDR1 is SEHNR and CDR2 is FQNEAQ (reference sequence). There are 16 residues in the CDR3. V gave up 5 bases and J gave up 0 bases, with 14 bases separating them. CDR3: CASSRPGLNSGNTIYF. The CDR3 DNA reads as TGTGCCAGCAGCCGGCCGGGACTGAACTCTGGAAACACCATATATTTT.

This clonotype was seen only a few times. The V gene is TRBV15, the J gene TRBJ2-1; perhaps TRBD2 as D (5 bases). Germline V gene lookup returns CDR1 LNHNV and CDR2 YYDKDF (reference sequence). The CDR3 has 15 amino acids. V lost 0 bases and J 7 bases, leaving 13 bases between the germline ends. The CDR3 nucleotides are TGTGCCACCAGCAGAGAGGGCGCGGGTGGAAATGAGCAGTTCTTC. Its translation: CATSREGAGGNEQFF. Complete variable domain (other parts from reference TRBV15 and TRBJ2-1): DAMVIQNPRYQVTQFGKPVTLSCSQTLNHNVMYWYQQKSSQAPKLLFHYYDKDFNNEADTPDNFQSRRPNTSFCFLDIRSPGLGDTAMYLCATSREGAGGNEQFFGPGTRLTVL.

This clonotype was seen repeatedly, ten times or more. The CDR3 loop is CASSYSKGATGPYEQYF. DNA for the CDR3: TGTGCCAGCAGTTACTCGAAAGGGGCTACAGGGCCCTACGAGCAGTACTTC. This chain connects TRBV6-5 to TRBJ2-7; possible D gene TRBD1, 6 bases. Germline assignment: CDR1 MNHEY and CDR2 SVGAGI. This CDR3 spans 17 amino acids. V was clipped by 0 bases and J by 2 bases, with 17 bases between them.

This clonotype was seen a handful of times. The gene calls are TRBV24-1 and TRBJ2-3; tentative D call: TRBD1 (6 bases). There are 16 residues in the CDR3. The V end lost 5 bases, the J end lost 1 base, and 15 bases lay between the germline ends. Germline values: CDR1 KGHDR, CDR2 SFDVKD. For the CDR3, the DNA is TGTGCCACCAGTGCGGGACATTCCGCTGGCACAGATACGCAGTATTTT. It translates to CATSAGHSAGTDTQYF.

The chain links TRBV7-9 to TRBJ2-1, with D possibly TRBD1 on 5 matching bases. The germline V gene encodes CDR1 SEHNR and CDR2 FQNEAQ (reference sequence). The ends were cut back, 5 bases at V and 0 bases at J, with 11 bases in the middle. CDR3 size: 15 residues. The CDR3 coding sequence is TGTGCCAGCAGCCCAAAAGGACACTCCTACAATGAGCAGTTCTTC. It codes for CASSPKGHSYNEQFF.

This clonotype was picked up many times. Written as DNA, the CDR3 is TGTGCCATCTTGGAGGAAGGGAACACTGAAGCTTTCTTT. Protein: CAILEEGNTEAFF. This chain links TRBV10-3 with TRBJ1-1; the D is unclear. CDR3 length: 13 amino acids. Trimming took 8 bases from V and 1 from J, leaving 11 bases between them. Germline V gives CDR1 ENHRY, CDR2 SYGVKD.

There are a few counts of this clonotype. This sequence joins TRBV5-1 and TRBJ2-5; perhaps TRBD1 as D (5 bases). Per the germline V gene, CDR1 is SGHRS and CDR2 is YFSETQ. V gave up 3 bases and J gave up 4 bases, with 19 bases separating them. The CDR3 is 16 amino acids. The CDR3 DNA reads TGCGCCAGCAGCTCCCGAAGGGGTACCGGCCGAGAGACCCAGTACTTC. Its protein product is CASSSRRGTGRETQYF.

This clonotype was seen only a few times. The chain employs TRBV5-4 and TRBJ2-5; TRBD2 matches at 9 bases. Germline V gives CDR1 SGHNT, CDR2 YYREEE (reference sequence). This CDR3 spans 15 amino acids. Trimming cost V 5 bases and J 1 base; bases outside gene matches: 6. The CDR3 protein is CASSPAGGAQETQYF. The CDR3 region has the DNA TGTGCCAGCAGTCCCGCGGGAGGGGCCCAAGAGACCCAGTACTTC.

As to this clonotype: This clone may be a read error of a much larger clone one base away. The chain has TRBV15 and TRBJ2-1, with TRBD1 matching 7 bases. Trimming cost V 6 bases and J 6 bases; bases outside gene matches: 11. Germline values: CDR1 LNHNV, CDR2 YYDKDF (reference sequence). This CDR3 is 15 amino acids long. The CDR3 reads CATRSVPGQFNEQFF. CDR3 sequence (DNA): TGTGCCACCAGAAGTGTACCGGGACAGTTCAATGAGCAGTTCTTC. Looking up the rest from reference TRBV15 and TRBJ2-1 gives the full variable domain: DAMVIQNPRYQVTQFGKPVTLSCSQTLNHNVMYWYQQKSSQAPKLLFHYYDKDFNNEADTPDNFQSRRPNTSFCFLDIRSPGLGDTAMYLCATRSVPGQFNEQFFGPGTRLTVL.

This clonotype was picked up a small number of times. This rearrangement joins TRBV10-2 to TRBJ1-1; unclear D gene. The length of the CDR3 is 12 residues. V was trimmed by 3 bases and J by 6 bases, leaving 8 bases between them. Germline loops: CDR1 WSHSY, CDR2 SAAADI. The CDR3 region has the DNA TGCGCCAGCAGTGATGCGGCCCCTGAAGCTTTCTTT. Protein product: CASSDAAPEAFF.

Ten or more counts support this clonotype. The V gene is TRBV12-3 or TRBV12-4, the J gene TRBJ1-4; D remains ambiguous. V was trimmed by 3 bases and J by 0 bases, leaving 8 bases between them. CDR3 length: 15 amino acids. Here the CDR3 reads CASSFSRATNEKLFF. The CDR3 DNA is TGTGCCAGCAGTTTCTCGAGGGCAACTAATGAAAAACTGTTTTTT.

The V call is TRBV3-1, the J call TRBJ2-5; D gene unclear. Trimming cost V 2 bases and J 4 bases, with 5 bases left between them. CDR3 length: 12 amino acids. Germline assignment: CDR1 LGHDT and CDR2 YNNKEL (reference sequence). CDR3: CASSQYVETQYF. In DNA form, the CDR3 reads TGTGCCAGCAGCCAATACGTAGAGACCCAGTACTTC.

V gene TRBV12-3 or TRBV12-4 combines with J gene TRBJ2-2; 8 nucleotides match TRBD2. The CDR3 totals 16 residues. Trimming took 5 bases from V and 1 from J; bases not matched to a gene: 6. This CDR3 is CASSPPTSVNTGELFF. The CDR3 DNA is TGTGCCAGCAGTCCCCCGACTAGCGTGAACACCGGGGAGCTGTTTTTT.

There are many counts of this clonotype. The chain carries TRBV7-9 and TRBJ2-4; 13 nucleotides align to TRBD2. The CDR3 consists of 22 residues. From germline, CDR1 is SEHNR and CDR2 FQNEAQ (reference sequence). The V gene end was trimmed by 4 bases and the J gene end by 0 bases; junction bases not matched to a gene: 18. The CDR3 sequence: CASSCAEDPGTSGILAKNIQYF. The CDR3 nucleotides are TGTGCCAGCAGCTGCGCTGAAGACCCCGGGACTAGCGGGATATTAGCCAAAAACATTCAGTACTTC.

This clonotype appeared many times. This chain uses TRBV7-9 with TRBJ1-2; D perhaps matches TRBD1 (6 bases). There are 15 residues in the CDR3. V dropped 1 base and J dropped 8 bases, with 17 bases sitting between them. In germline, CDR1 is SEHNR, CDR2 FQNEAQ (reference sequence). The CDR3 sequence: CASSLVGQTKGGYTF. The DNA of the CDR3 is TGTGCCAGCAGCTTAGTAGGACAGACAAAAGGAGGCTACACCTTC.

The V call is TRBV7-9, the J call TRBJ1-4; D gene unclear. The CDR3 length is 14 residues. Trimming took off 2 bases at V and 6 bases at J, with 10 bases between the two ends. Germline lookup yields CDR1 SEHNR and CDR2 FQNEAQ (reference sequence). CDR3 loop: CASSLPEGDEKLFF. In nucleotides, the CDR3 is TGTGCCAGCAGCTTACCGGAGGGTGATGAAAAACTGTTTTTT. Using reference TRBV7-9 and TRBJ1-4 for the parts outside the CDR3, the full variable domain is DTGVSQNPRHKITKRGQNVTFRCDPISEHNRLYWYRQTLGQGPEFLTYFQNEAQLEKSRLLSDRFSAERPKGSFSTLEIQRTEQGDSAMYLCASSLPEGDEKLFFGSGTQLSVL.

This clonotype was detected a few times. DNA of the CDR3: TGTGCCAGCAGCGCCCCTGGGAGCTCACCCCTCCACTTT. It codes for CASSAPGSSPLHF. V is TRBV6-6 and J is TRBJ1-6, with D unresolved. Germline CDR1 and CDR2: MNHNY and SVGAGI (reference sequence). Deletions cut 6 bases from V and 10 bases from J, with 13 bases between. This CDR3 spans 13 amino acids.

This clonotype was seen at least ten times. The CDR3 spells CASSPSLGLAAETQYF. The DNA for the CDR3 is TGTGCCAGCAGTCCAAGCCTGGGACTAGCGGCCGAGACCCAGTACTTC. The chain is built from TRBV11-2 and TRBJ2-5; 11 bases match TRBD2. The CDR3 extends over 16 amino acids. Germline CDR1 is SGHAT and CDR2 is FQNNGV. V shed 6 bases, J shed 5 bases, and the junction held 11 bases outside the gene matches.

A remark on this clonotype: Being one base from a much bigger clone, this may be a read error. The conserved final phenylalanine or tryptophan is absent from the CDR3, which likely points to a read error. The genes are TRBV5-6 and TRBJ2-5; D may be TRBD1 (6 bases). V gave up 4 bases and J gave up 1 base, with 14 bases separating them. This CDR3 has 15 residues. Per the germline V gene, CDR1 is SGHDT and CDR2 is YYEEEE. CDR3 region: CASSADRSFQETQYS. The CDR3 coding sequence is TGTGCCAGCAGCGCAGACAGGAGTTTCCAAGAGACCCAGTACTCC.

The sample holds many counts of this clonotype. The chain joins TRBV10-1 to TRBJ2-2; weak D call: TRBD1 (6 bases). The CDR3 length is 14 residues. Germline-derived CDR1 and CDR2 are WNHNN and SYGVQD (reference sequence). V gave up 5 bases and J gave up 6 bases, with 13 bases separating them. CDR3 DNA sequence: TGCGCCAGCAGTAAAGGGACACGGGCCGGGGAGCTGTTTTTT. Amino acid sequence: CASSKGTRAGELFF.

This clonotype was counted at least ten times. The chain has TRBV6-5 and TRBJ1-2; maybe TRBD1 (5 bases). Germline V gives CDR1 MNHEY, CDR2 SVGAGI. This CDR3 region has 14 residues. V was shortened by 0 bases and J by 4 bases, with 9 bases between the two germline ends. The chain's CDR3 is CASSYSGRLYGYTF. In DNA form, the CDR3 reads TGTGCCAGCAGTTACTCGGGACGGCTCTATGGCTACACCTTC.